This T cell receptor (beta chain) was documented in a study of T-cell memory formation after mild COVID-19. Germline trimming cut 6 bases from V and 4 bases from J; bases unmatched to any gene: 8. The germline CDR1 and CDR2 sequences are MNHEY and SVGAGI. The CDR3 contains 15 residues. The 5'RACE method, run with constant-segment primers, produced TCR alpha and TCR beta cDNA libraries (carrying sample barcodes and UMIs). TCRdb reprocessed the 5' RACE reads with MiXCR, giving one entry per CDR3 protein. The sample contains 140,000 or so distinct CDR3 sequences, less than 20% of which appear only once.

The gene calls are TRBV6-5 and TRBJ1-2, with TRBD1 identical over 10 bases. Sequencing was done on a sample of PBMCs or a T cell subset sorted from them (not recorded which). This TCR derives from an adult woman who had mild COVID-19 (a few samples of this study predate the infection). Cell type and time point are not known. The CDR3 here is CASRTGGLGIYGYTF. DNA for the CDR3: TGTGCCAGCAGGACAGGGGGCTTGGGCATCTATGGCTACACCTTC.